This T cell receptor (beta chain) was observed in a study of T cells in Graves' hyperthyroidism and ophthalmopathy. Study-wide results and caveats: Stable hyperthyroidism was separated from ophthalmopathy by a model based on 13 V-J features.

This clonotype was seen ten or more times. Antigen specificity is unknown. Amplification of TCR beta CDR3 regions was performed using RNA transcripts as template. With the HTBI primer set, the TCR CDR3 went through a first round of RT-PCR. Each CDR3 protein is one row after TCRdb ran MiXCR on the multiplex PCR reads. The table shows 640,000 or so distinct CDR3 sequences, with more than 13% occurring only once. A Clinical Activity Score of at least 3, a NOSPECS grade of at least 4 and a duration under 3 months were recorded in the ophthalmopathy patients. It was uncontrolled infection, other autoimmune disease, pregnancy or lactation that excluded patients. This receptor was obtained from a woman between 18 and 29 years old with Graves' ophthalmopathy. Sample: blood.

The CDR3 protein is CASSLADSPGQNIQYF. The CDR3 DNA reads as TGCGCCAGCAGCTTGGCCGACAGCCCGGGCCAAAACATTCAGTACTTC. The chain has TRBV5-1 and TRBJ2-4, with a weak D call TRBD1 (5 bases). The CDR3 is 16 residues long. Germline V gene lookup returns CDR1 SGHRS and CDR2 YFSETQ. V gave up 0 bases and J gave up 5 bases, with 15 bases separating them.